The subject of this entry is one T cell receptor beta chain. Trimming removed 3 bases from V and 8 bases from J; junction bases left unmatched: 7. The CDR3 contains 15 residues. Germline CDR1 and CDR2: LNHNV and YYDKDF (reference sequence). The data are from a study of T cell changes during pregnancy in multiple sclerosis. TCRdb's copy holds only in-frame clones and misses some; the assay was immunoSEQ multiplex PCR. The sample carries about 41,000 clones, 80% to 90% recorded once. The sequences come from CD4+ T cells from peripheral blood mononuclear cells, collected in the first trimester of pregnancy. This receptor was taken from a female donor with multiple sclerosis, enrolled in a pregnancy study. The J gene is TRBJ1-2, the V gene TRBV15; 12 bases line up with TRBD1. CDR3: CATSSGTGGLYGYTF. The CDR3 nucleotides are TGTGCCACCAGCAGCGGGACAGGGGGCCTTTACGGCTACACCTTC.